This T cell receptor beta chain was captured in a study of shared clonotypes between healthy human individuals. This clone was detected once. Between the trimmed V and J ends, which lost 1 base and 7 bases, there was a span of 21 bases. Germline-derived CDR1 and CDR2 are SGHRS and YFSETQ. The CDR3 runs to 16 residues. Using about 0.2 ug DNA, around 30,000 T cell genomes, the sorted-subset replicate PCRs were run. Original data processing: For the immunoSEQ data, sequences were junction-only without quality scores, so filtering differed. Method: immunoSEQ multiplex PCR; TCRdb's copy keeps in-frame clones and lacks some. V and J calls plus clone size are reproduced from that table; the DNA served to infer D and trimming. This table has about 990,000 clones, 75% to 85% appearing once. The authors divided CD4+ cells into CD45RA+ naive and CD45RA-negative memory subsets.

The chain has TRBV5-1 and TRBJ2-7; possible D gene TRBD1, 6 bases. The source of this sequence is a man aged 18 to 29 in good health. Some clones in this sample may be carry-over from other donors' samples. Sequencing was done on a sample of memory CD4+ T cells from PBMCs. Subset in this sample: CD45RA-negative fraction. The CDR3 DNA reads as TGCGCCAGCAGCTTGCAGGGGTCTCCTTTTTGGGGGGAGCAGTACTTC. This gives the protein CASSLQGSPFWGEQYF.